This T cell receptor (beta chain) was sequenced for a study of blood T cell repertoires in COVID-19 (dated by TCRdb to the early 2020s). For the study in its entirety: Samples covering the acute and convalescent phases of COVID-19 were provided by collaborators in the United States, Italy and Spain. The material from the prospective study consisted of cDNA or gDNA derived from T cells, B-cell-depleted T cells, or PBMCs. Subjects who had been exposed to COVID-19, were actively infected with it, or had recovered from it provided the deeply sampled blood TCRbeta repertoires that made up the dataset. Sample metadata almost always included a de-identified subject ID, COVID-19 status, age in years and sex. The repertoires were released in a freely available public database meant as a resource for research on the immune response to SARS-CoV-2. Where HLA class I and class II types were available, the types were taken from metadata supplied by the sample provider, not from assay-based typing. Samples were obtained from the ongoing ImmuneRACE study (first 160 participants) and from over a thousand subjects provided by 6 global collaborators. The full study reports these points: The quantity of clinical and demographic metadata differed by source and by participant and was supplied without curation.

From cysteine to phenylalanine, the CDR3 is 16 amino acids long. This entry keeps only the CDR3 DNA: 48 bases, framed from base 1. For CDR1 and CDR2, the germline V gene (reference sequence) lists LGHDT and YNNKEL. Germline trimming amounts to 3 bases on V and 8 bases on J, with 12 as the count of junction bases outside the gene matches. TCRbeta CDR3 regions were amplified from genomic DNA by means of the immunoSEQ Assay, a bias-controlled multiplex PCR. From the authors' description of their analysis: Nucleated cell counts per sample were estimated from amplification of reference gene primers within the assay. To quantify the absolute abundance of each unique TCRbeta CDR3 rearrangement, sequence reads were collapsed and filtered. For each sample, productive Simpson clonality was calculated by taking the square root of Simpson's diversity index across productive rearrangements. The immuneACCESS repertoire file appears here via TCRdb, limited to in-frame rearrangements. These files lack a portion of the clones; in checked studies, under half of the deficit traces to unresolved V genes, and the cause of the others is not known. V and J calls and clone size are as listed in that table; D and trimming were resolved from the DNA. The sample profile shows approximately 150,000 clones; 87% of them were found once. The top ten constitute 3.9% of the sample.

Samples from volunteer blood donors who had recovered from COVID-19 were contributed by a second Seattle source. The collaborating institutions used their own protocols to collect whole blood in K2EDTA tubes. Collaborator samples were shipped for TCRbeta analysis as frozen whole blood, isolated PBMCs, or DNA extracted from either sample type. Worth noting for this clone: No antigen is known for it. Base qualities are not provided; no much larger clone lies one nucleotide away.

Source material: peripheral blood. The sequence was collected from a woman aged 60-75 years who had recovered from COVID-19. The sequence links TRBV3-1 (or the pseudogene TRBV3-2) to TRBJ2-1, with 8 junctional bases fitting TRBD2. The nucleotide sequence is given as TGTGCCAGCAGCCAGGGACTTCAGGCGGGAGGTCATGAGCAGTTCTTC. It translates as CASSQGLQAGGHEQFF.